This TCR beta chain was observed in a study of blood T cell repertoires in COVID-19. Clinical histories supplied by participants themselves formed the basis of cohort assignment. Sequenced by immunoSEQ multiplex PCR; TCRdb stores in-frame clones only, minus some. The table lists roughly 180,000 clones, approximately 84% of them singletons. CDR3 length: 15 residues. Germline values: CDR1 LNHDA, CDR2 SQIVND (reference sequence). Trimming cost V 4 bases and J 3 bases; bases outside gene matches: 8. The origin of this receptor is a middle-aged woman with acute COVID-19. The chain joins TRBV19 to TRBJ1-2; 7 bases are shared with TRBD1. Sequenced: PBMCs or T cells enriched from blood (not recorded which). The chain's CDR3 is CASSTPGTEDYGYTF. CDR3 DNA: TGTGCCAGTAGTACCCCCGGGACAGAGGACTATGGCTACACCTTC.